The T cell receptor (beta chain) described here comes from a study of blood T cell repertoires in COVID-19. Produced via immunoSEQ multiplex PCR; TCRdb's table is partial and in-frame only. The data contain some 200,000 clones, roughly 80% of them singletons. Per germline, CDR1 SGHRS and CDR2 YFSETQ. This CDR3 contains 14 residues. Trimming took off 3 bases at V and 9 bases at J, with 16 bases between the two ends. The genes are TRBV5-1 and TRBJ2-1; D possibly corresponds to TRBD1 (5 bases). This clonotype was sampled from a middle-aged woman with COVID-19, enrolled during active disease. Sample: peripheral blood. The CDR3 region is CASSSISQAGEQFF. CDR3 in DNA: TGCGCCAGCAGCTCTATATCACAGGCAGGTGAGCAGTTCTTC.